The 4 T cell receptor beta chains presented below share a single source sample, sequenced in a study of cytomegalovirus exposure and HLA in healthy donors. The protocol was immunoSEQ multiplex PCR, while the TCRdb copy is restricted to in-frame clones and leaves out a portion. This table has about 78,000 clones, almost 97% appearing once. Source material: PBMCs. These receptors all come from a man in his late teens or twenties in good health and CMV-seropositive.

This chain uses TRBV13 with TRBJ2-3; D is unresolved. The CDR3 runs to 12 residues. V was clipped by 4 bases and J by 5 bases, with 7 bases between them. Germline V gene sequence: CDR1 PRHDT, CDR2 FYEKMQ (reference sequence). The CDR3 is CASSSNRDTQYF. The DNA of the CDR3 is TGTGCCAGCAGCTCCAACAGAGATACGCAGTATTTT.

The rearrangement uses TRBV29-1 and TRBJ2-5; 8 bases are shared with TRBD2. V shed 1 base and J 1 base; nucleotides not matched to a gene: 20. Germline V gene data show CDR1 as SQVTM and CDR2 as ANQGSEA. This CDR3 spans 20 amino acids. CDR3 sequence reads: CSVEVKVETSVLRGQETQYF. The DNA for the CDR3 is TGCAGCGTTGAAGTAAAAGTCGAGACTAGCGTCTTAAGGGGCCAAGAGACCCAGTACTTC.

This rearrangement joins TRBV1 to TRBJ2-3; whether TRBD2, the table's D call, matches the DNA was not checked. TRBV1 is a recognized pseudogene. The CDR3 extends over 16 amino acids. The CDR3 loop reads CTSSPRELAGADTQYF. The CDR3 nucleotides are TGCACCAGCAGCCCTAGGGAACTAGCGGGAGCAGATACGCAGTATTTT.

This chain uses TRBV5-4 with TRBJ2-7; 10 bases are a match to TRBD2. CDR3 size: 15 residues. With V trimmed by 3 bases and J by 7 bases, 10 bases remained unmatched. Germline CDR1 is SGHNT and CDR2 is YYREEE (reference sequence). This CDR3 is CASSSGTSVEREQYF. The DNA of the CDR3 is TGTGCCAGCAGCTCGGGGACTAGCGTGGAAAGGGAGCAGTACTTC.